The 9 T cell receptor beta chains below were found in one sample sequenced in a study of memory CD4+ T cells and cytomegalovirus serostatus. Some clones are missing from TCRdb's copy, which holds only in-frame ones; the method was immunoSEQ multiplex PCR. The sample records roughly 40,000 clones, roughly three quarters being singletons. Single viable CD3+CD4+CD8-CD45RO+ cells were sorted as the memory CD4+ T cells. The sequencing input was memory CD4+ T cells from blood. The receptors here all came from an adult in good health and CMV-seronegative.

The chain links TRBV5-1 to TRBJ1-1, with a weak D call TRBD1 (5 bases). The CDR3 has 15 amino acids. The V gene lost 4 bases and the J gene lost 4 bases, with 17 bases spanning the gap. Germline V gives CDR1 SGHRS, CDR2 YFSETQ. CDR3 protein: CASSLQGGKTTEAFF. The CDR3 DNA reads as TGCGCCAGCAGCCTCCAGGGAGGTAAGACCACTGAAGCTTTCTTT.

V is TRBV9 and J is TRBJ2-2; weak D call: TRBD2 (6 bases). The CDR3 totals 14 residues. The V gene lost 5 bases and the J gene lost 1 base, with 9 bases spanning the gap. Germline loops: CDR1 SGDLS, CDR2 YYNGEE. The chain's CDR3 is CASRRDLNTGELFF. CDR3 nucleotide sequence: TGTGCCAGCAGAAGGGACTTGAACACCGGGGAGCTGTTTTTT.

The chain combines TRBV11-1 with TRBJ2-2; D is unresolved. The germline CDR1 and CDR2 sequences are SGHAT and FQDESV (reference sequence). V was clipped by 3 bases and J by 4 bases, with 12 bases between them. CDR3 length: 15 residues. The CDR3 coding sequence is TGTGCCAGCAGCTTGGGAAAGGGAACCACCGGGGAGCTGTTTTTT. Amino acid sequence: CASSLGKGTTGELFF.

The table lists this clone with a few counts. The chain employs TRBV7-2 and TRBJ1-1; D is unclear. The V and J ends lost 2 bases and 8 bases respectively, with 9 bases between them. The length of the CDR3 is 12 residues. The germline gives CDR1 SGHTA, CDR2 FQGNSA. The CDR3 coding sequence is TGTGCCAGCAGCTTAAATCCAAGGGAAGCTTTCTTT. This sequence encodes CASSLNPREAFF.

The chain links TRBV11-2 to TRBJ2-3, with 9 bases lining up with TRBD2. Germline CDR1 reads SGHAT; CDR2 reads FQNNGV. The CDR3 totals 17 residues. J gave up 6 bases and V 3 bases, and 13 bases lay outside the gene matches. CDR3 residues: CASSLDGGGRAGDTQYF. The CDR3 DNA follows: TGTGCCAGCAGCTTGGATGGGGGCGGGAGGGCCGGGGATACGCAGTATTTT. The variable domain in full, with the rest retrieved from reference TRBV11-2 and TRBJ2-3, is EAGVAQSPRYKIIEKRQSVAFWCNPISGHATLYWYQQILGQGPKLLIQFQNNGVVDDSQLPKDRFSAERLKGVDSTLKIQPAKLEDSAVYLCASSLDGGGRAGDTQYFGPGTRLTVL.

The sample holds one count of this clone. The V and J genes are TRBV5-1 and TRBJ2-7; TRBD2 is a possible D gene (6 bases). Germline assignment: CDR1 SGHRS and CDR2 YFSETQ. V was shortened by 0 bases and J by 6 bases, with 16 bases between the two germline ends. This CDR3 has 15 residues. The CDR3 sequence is CASSLEVGGGSEQYF. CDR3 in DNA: TGCGCCAGCAGCTTGGAAGTGGGAGGAGGTTCCGAGCAGTACTTC.

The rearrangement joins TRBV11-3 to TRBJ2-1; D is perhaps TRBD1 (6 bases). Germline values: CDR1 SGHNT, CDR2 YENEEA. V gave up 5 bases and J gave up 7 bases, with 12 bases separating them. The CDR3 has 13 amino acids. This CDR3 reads CASSPDRSNEQFF. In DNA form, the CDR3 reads TGTGCCAGCAGCCCCGACAGGTCTAATGAGCAGTTCTTC.

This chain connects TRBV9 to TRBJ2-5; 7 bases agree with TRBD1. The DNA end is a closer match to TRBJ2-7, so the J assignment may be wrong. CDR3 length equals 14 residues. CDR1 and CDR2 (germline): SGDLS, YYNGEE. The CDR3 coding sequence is TGTGCCAGCAGCGTAGGGCCAGGGGGCTACGAGCAGTACTTC. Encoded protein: CASSVGPGGYEQYF.

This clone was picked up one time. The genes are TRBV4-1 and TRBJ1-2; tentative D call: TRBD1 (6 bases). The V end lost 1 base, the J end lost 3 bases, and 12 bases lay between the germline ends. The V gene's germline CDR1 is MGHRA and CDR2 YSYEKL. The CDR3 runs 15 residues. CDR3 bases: TGCGCCAGCAGCCAAGGGGGGGGCGGGCACTATGGCTACACCTTC. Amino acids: CASSQGGGGHYGYTF.